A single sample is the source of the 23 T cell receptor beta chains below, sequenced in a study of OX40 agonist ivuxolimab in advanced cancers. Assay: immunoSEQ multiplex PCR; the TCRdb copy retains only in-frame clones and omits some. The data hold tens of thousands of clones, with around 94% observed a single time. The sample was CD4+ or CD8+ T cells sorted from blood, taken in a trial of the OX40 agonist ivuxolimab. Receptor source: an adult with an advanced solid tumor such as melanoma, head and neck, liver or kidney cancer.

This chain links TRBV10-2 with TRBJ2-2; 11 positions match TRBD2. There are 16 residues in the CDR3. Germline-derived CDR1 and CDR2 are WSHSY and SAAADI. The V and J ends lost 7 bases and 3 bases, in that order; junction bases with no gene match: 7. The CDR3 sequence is CASTQGLAVHTGELFF. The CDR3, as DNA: TGCGCCAGCACTCAGGGACTAGCGGTACACACCGGGGAGCTGTTTTTT.

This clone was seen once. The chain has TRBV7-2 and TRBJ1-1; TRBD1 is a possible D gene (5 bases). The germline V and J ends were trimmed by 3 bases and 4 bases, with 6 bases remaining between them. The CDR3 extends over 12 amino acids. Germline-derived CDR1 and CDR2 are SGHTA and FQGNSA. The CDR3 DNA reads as TGTGCCAGCAGCTTTGGGGCCACTGAAGCTTTCTTT. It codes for CASSFGATEAFF. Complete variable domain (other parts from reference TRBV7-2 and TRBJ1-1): GAGVSQSPSNKVTEKGKDVELRCDPISGHTALYWYRQSLGQGLEFLIYFQGNSAPDKSGLPSDRFSAERTGGSVSTLTIQRTQQEDSAVYLCASSFGATEAFFGQGTRLTVV.

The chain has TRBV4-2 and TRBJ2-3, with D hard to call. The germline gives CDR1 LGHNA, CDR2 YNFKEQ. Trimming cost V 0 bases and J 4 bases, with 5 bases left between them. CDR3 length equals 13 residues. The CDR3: CASSQDFPDTQYF. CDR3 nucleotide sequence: TGTGCCAGCAGCCAAGATTTCCCAGATACGCAGTATTTT.

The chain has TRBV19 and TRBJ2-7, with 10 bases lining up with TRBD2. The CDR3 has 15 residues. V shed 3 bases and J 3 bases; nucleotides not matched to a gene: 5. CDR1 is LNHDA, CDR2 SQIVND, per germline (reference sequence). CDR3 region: CASSIASGSIYEQYF. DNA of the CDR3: TGTGCCAGTAGTATTGCTAGCGGGAGTATCTACGAGCAGTACTTC.

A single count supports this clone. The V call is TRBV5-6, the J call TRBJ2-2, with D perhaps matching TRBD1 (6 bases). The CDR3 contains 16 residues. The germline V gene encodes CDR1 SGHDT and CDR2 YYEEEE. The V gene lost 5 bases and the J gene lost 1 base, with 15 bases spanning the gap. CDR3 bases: TGTGCCAGCAGTCCCATCGGGACACTGAACACCGGGGAGCTGTTTTTT. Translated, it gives CASSPIGTLNTGELFF.

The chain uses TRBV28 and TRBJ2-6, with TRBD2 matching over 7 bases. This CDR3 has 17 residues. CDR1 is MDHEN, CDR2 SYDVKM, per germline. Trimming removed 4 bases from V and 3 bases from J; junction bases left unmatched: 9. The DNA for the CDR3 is TGTGCCAGCAGTTCAACGGTACTAGCGATTGGGGCCAACGTCCTGACTTTC. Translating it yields CASSSTVLAIGANVLTF.

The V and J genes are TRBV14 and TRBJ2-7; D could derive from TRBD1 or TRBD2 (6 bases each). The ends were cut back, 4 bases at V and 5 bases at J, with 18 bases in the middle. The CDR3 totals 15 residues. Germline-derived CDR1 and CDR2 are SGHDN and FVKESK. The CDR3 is CASSPTGFRGDEQYF. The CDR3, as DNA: TGTGCCAGCAGCCCTACGGGATTTAGGGGGGACGAGCAGTACTTC.

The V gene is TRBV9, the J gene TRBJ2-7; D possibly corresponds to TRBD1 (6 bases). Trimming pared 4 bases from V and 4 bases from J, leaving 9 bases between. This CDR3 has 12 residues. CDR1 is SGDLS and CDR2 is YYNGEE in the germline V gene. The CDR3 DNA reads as TGTGCCAGCAGCCAGGACAGTTACGAGCAGTACTTC. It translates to CASSQDSYEQYF.

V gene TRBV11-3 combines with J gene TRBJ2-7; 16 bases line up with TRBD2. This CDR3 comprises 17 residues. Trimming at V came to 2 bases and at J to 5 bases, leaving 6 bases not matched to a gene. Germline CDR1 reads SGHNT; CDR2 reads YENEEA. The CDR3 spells CASSLPGTSGRAHEQYF. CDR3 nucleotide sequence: TGTGCCAGCAGCTTACCGGGGACTAGCGGGAGGGCTCACGAGCAGTACTTC.

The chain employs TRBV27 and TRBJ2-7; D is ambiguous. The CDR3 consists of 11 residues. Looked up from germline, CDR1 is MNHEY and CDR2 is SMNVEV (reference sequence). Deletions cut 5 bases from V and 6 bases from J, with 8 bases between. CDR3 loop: CASSGGSEQYF. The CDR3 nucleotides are TGTGCCAGCAGTGGCGGATCCGAGCAGTACTTC.

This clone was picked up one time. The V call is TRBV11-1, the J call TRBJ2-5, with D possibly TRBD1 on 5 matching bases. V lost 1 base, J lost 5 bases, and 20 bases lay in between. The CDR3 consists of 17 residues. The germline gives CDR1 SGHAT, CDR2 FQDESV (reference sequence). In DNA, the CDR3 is TGTGCCAGCAGCTTAGGGTGGGGCGCAAGGCCCAGGGAGACCCAGTACTTC. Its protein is CASSLGWGARPRETQYF.

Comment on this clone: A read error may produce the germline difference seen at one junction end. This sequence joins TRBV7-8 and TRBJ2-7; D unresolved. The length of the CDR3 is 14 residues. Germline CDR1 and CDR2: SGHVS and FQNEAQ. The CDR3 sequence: CASSQGQIGYEQYF. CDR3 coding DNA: TGCGCCAGCAGCCAAGGGCAGATCGGCTACGAGCAGTACTTC. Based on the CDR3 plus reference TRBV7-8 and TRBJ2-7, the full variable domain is GAGVSQSPRYKVAKRGQDVALRCDPISGHVSLFWYQQALGQGPEFLTYFQNEAQLDKSGLPSDRFFAERPEGSVSTLKIQRTQQEDSAVYLCASSQGQIGYEQYFGPGTRLTVT.

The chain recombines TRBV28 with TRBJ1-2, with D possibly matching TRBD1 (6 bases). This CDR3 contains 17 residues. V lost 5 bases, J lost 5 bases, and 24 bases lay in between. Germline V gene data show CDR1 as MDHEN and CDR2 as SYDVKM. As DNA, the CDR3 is TGTGCCAGCAGTCCACCACCTATGGGGGGCGCGAGGTATGGCTACACCTTC. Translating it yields CASSPPPMGGARYGYTF.

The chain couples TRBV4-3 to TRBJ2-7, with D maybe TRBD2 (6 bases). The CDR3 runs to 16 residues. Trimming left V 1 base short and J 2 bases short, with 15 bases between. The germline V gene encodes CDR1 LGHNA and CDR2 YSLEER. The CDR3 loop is CASSQVGAGRTYEQYF. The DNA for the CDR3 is TGCGCCAGCAGCCAAGTTGGGGCAGGGAGGACCTACGAGCAGTACTTC.

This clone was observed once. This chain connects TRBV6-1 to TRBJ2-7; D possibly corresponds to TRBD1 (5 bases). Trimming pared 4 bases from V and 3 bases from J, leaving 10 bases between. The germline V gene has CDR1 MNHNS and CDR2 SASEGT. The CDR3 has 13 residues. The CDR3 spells CASSGGSNYEQYF. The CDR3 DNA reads TGTGCCAGCAGTGGGGGCTCAAACTACGAGCAGTACTTC.

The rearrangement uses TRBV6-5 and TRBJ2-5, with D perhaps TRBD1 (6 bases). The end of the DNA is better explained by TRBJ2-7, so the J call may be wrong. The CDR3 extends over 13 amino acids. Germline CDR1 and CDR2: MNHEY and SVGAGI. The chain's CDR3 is CASSTPYRDEQYF. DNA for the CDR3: TGTGCCAGCAGCACACCCTACAGGGACGAGCAGTACTTC.

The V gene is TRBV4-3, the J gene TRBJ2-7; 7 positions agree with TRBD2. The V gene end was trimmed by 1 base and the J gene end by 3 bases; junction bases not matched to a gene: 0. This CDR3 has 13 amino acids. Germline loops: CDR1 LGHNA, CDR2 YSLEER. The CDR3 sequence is CASSQGTSYEQYF. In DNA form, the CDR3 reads TGCGCCAGCAGCCAAGGGACTAGCTACGAGCAGTACTTC.

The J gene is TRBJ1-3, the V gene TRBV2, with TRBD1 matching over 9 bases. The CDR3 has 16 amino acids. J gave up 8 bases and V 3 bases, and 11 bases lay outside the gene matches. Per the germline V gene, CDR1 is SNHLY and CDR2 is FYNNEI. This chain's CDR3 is CASSEKGQGGADTIYF. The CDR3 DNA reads TGTGCCAGCAGTGAGAAGGGACAGGGTGGAGCGGACACCATATATTTT.

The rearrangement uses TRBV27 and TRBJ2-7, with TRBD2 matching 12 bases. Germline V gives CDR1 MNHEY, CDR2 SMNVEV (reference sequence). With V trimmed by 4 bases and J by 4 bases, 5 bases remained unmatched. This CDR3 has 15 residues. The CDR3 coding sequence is TGTGCCAGCAGTTGGCTAGCGGGAGGGCGGTACGAGCAGTACTTC. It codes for CASSWLAGGRYEQYF.

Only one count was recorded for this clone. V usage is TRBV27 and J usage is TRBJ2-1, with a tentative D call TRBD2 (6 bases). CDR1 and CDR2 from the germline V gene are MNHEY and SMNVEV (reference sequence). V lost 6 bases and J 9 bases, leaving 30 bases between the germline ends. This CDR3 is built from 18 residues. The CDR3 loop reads CASSHTPPGLSHIGEQFF. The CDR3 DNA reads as TGTGCCAGCAGCCACACCCCTCCGGGACTGTCTCACATAGGTGAGCAGTTCTTC.

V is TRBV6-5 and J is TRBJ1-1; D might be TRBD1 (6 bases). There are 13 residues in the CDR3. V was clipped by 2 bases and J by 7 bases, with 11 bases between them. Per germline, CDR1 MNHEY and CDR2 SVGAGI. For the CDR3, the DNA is TGTGCCAGCAGTTACCCAGGGGATATTGAAGCTTTCTTT. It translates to CASSYPGDIEAFF.

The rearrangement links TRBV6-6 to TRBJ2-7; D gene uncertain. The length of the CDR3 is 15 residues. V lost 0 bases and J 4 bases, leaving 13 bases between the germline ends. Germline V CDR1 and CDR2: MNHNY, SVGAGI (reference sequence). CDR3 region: CASSYSVGSAYEQYF. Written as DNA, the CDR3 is TGTGCCAGCAGTTACTCGGTGGGGTCGGCTTACGAGCAGTACTTC.

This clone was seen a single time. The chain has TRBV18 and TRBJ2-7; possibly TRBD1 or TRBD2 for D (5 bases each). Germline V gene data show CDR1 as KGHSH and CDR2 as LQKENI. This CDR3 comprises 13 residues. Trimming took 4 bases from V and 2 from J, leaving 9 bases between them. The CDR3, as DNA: TGTGCCAGCTCACTGGGACCCGCCTACGAGCAGTACTTC. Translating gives CASSLGPAYEQYF.